The next 3 T cell receptor beta chains were all read from a single sample in a study of blood T cell repertoires in COVID-19. The data were produced by immunoSEQ multiplex PCR, yet TCRdb's version contains in-frame clones alone and is incomplete. The sample holds approximately 220,000 clones, about 86% seen once. The sample taken for sequencing was peripheral blood. These receptors were taken from a woman between 45 and 65 years old with acute or convalescent COVID-19.

The chain links TRBV6-4 to TRBJ2-6; tentatively, D is TRBD1 (6 bases). The length of the CDR3 is 19 residues. V was clipped by 2 bases and J by 0 bases, with 17 bases between them. Germline loops: CDR1 MRHNA, CDR2 SNTAGT. The DNA of the CDR3 is TGTGCCAGCAGTGACCCGACCGAGACAGGCTACTCTGGGGCCAACGTCCTGACTTTC. Translating gives CASSDPTETGYSGANVLTF.

J is TRBJ1-3 and V is TRBV5-1, with 8 bases aligning to TRBD1. The ends lost 3 bases at V and 4 bases at J; junction bases unmatched: 6. This CDR3 is built from 15 residues. Germline V gene sequence: CDR1 SGHRS, CDR2 YFSETQ. The CDR3 DNA reads as TGCGCCAGCAGCTGGCAGGGGGCAGAAGGAAACACCATATATTTT. Protein product: CASSWQGAEGNTIYF. Complete variable domain (other parts from reference TRBV5-1 and TRBJ1-3): KAGVTQTPRYLIKTRGQQVTLSCSPISGHRSVSWYQQTPGQGLQFLFEYFSETQRNKGNFPGRFSGRQFSNSRSEMNVSTLELGDSALYLCASSWQGAEGNTIYFGEGSWLTVV.

This chain uses TRBV3-1 (or the pseudogene TRBV3-2) with TRBJ2-7, with D uncertain. The CDR3 is 15 residues long. Trimming stripped 4 bases from V and 6 bases from J, with 19 bases between. The germline gives CDR1 LGHDT, CDR2 YNNKEL (reference sequence). The CDR3 nucleotides read TGTGCCAGCAGCCCAGACCTCCGTCCCGGTTCCGAGCAGTACTTC. Its protein is CASSPDLRPGSEQYF.